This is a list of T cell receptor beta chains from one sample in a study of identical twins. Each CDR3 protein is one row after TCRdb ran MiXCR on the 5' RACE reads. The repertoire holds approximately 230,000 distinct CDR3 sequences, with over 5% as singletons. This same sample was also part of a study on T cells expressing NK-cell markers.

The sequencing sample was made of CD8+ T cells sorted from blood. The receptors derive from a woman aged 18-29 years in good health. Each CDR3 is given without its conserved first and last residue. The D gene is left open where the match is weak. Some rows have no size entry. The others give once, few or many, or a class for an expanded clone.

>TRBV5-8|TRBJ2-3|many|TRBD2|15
ASSFSGGALSTDTQY
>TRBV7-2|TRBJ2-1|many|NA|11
ASIPGLLNEQF
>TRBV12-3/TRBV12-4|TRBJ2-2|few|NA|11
ASDREGHGELF
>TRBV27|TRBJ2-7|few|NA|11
ASSSPPSYEQY
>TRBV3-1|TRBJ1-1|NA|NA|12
ASSLGRTVTEAF
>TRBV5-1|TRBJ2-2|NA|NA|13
ASSSVTHNTGELF
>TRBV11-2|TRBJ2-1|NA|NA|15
ASSLELRDAAYNEQF
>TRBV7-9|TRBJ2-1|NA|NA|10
ASTGMKSEQF
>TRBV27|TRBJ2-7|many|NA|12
ASSPRDQTYEQY
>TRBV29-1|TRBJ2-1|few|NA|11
SVVTVSYNEQF
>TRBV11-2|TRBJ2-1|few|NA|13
ASSLLAGIYNEQF
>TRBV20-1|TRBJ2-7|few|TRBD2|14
SARGGLADSSYEQY
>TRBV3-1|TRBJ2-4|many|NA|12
ASSQDTGRNIQY
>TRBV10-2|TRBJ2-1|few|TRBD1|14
ASSETTGSSYNEQF
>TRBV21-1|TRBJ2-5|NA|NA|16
ASSKARPWGGRPWTQY
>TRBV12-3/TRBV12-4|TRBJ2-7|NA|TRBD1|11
ASSQNRGDEQY
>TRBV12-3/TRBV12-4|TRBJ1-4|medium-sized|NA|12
ASSSSWSNEKLF
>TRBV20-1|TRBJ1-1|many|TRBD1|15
SARALTTGGVSTEAF
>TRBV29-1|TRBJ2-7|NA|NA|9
SVIVSAREY
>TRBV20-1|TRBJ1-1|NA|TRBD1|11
SASGQEGTEAF
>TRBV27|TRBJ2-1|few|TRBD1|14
ASSLLAQGTSNEQF
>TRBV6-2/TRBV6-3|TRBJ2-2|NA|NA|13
ASAEGGVETGSCF
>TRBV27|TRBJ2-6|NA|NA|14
ASSLVFGAGANVLT
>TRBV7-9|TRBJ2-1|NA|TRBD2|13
ASSLGLADHNEQF
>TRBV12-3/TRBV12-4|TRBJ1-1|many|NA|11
ASSFVGNTEAF
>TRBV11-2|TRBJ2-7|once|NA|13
ASSLVGDSFYEQY
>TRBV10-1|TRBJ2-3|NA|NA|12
ASSNSLTTDTQY
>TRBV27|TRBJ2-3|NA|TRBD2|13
ASNSGGRRTDTQY
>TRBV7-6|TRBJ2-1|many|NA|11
ASSFGLANEQF
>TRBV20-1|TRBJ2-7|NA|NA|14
SARDLQGLVSYEQY
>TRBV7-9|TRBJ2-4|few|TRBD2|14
ASSPPDGGAKNIQY
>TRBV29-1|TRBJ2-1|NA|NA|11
SATRTDYNEQF
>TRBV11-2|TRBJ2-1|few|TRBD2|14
ASSEAPGGRVSEQF
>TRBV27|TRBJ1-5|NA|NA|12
ASSWGSSNQPQH
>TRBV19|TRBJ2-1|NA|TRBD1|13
ASTRFRDRGDEQF
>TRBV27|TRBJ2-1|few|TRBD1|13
ASSLTGGPYNEQF
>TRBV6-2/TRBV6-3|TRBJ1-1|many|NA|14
ASSSQGRYGGTEAF
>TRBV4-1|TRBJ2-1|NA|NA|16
ASSQRSAAGYSYNEQF
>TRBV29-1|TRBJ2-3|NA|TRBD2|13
SATWGTSGRDTQY
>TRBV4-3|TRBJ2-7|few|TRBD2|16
ASSQDLAGATISYEQY
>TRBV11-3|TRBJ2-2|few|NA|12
ASSFSGGSGELF
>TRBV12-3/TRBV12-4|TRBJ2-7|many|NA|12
ASSSASSPYEQY
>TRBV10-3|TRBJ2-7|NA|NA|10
AISELGSEQY
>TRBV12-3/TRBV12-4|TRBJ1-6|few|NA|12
ASSPGGAASPLH
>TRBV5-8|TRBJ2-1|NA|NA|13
ARGTRLLPYNEQF
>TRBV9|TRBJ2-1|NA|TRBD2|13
ASGRTSAPYNEQF
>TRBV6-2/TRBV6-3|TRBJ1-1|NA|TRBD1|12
ASRHRGGGTEAF
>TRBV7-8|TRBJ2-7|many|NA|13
ASSLVQGTAYEQY
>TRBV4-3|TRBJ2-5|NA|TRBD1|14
ASSKGDRGREETQY
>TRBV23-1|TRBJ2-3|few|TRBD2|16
ASSLGTSGSSRQGTQY
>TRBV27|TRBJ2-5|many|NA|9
ASSNRETQY
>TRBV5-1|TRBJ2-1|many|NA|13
ASSPYRQIYNEQF
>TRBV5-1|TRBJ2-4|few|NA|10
ASRGSENIQY
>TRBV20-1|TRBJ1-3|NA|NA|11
SARGVLGNTIY